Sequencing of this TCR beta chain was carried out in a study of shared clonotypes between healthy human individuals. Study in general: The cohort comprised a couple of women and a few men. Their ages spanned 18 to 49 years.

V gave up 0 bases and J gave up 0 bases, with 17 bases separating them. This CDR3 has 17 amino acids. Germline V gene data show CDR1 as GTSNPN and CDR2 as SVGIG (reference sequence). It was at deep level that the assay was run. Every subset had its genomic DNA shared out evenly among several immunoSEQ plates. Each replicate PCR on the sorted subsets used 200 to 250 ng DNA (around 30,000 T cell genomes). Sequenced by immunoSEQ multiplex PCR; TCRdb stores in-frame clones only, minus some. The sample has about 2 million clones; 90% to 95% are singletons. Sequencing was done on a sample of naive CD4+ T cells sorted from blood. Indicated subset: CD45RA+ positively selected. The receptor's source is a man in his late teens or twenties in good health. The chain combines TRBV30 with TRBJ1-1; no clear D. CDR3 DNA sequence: TGTGCCTGGAGTGTAATCGGCGGCCAGTCACTGAACACTGAAGCTTTCTTT. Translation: CAWSVIGGQSLNTEAFF.